This TCR beta chain was profiled in a study of cytotoxic CD8 clonotypes in ibrutinib-treated CLL. Study-level background: Patients gave response samples after a median roughly 11 months of treatment, range 6 to 36.

Worth noting for this clone: Its specificity is not known.

Study outcomes and limitations: Clonality measured at baseline exceeded age-matched healthy donors, tracking circulating CD8+ T-cell counts.

The CDR3 loop spans 13 amino acids. V was clipped by 5 bases and J by 10 bases, with 15 bases between them. Germline-derived CDR1 and CDR2 are SNHLY and FYNNEI. The intended depth for sequencing was 1 in 200,000 to 1 in 1 million T cells. Only in-frame clones appear in the TCRdb table, and some are missing; sequencing was by immunoSEQ multiplex PCR. Of 35,000 or so clones in the sample, around 75% were seen once. The sequence was obtained from a human donor with chronic lymphocytic leukemia. The material was PBMCs, obtained at disease progression, from a patient treated with ibrutinib. The rearrangement joins TRBV2 to TRBJ2-1; either TRBD1 or TRBD2 may supply D (6 bases each). The chain's CDR3 is CASSNGGGREQFF. In nucleotides, the CDR3 is TGTGCCAGCAGTAATGGAGGGGGGAGGGAGCAGTTCTTC.